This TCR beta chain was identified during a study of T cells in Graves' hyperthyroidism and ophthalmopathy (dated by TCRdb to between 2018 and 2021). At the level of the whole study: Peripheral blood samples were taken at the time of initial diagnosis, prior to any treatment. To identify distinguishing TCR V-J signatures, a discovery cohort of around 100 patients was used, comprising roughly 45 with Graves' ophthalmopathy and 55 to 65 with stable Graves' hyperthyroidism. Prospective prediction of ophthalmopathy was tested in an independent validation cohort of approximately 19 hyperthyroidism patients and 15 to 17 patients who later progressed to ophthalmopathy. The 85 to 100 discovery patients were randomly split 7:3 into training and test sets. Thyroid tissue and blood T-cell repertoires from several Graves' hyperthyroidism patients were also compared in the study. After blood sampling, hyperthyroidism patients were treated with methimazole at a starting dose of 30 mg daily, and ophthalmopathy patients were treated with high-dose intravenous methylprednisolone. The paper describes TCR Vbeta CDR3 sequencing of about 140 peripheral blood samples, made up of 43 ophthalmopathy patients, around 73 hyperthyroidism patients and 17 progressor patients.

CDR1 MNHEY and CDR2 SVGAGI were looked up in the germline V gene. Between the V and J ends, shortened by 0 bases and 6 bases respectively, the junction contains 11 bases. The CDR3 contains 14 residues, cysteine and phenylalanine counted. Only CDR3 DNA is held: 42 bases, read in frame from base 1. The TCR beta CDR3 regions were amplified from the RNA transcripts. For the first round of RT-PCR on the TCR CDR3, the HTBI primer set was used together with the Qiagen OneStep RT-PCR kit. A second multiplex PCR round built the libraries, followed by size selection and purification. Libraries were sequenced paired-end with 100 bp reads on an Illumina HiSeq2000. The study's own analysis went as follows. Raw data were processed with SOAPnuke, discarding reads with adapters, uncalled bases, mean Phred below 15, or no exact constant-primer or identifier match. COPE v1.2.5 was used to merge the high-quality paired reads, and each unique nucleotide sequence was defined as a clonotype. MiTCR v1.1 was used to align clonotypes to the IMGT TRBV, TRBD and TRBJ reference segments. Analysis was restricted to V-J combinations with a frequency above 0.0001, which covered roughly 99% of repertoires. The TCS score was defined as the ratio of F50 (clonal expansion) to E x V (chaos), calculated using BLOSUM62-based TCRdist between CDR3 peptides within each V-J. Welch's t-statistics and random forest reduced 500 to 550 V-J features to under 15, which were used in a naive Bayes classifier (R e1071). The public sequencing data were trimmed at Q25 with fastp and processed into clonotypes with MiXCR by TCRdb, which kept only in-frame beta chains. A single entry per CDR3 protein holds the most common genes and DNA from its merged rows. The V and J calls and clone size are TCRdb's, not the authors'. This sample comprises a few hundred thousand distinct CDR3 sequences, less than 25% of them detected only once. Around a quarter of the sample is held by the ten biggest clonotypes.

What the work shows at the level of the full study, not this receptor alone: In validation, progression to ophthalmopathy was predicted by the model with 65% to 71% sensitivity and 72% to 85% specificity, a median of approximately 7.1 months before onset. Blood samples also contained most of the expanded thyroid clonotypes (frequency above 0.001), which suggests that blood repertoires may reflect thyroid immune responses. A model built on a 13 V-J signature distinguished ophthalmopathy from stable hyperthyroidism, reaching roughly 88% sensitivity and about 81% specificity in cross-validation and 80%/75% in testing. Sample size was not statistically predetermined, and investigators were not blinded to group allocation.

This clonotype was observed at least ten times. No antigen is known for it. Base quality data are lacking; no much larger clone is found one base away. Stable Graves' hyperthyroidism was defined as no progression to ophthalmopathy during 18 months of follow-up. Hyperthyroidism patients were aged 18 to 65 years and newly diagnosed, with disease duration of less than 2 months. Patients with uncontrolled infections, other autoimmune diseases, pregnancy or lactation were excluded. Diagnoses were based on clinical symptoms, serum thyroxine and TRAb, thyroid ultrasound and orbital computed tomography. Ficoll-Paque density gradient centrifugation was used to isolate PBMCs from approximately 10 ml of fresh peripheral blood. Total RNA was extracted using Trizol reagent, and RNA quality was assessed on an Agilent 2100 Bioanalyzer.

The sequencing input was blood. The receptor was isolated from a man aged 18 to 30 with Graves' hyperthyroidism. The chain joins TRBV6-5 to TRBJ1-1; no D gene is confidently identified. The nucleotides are TGTGCCAGCAGTTACTCACTCCGGGGTGCTGAAGCTTTCTTT. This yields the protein CASSYSLRGAEAFF.